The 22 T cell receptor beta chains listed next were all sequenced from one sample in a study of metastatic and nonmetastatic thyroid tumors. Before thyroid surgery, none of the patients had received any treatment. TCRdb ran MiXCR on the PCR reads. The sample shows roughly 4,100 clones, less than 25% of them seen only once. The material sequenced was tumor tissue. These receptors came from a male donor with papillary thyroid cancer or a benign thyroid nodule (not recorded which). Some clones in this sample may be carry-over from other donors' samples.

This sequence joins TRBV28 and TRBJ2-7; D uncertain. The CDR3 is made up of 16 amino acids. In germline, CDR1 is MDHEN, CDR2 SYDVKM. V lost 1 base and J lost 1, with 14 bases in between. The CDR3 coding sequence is TGTGCCAGCAGTTTATCTCTCGTGAGCTTGTCCTACGAGCAGTACTTC. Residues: CASSLSLVSLSYEQYF.

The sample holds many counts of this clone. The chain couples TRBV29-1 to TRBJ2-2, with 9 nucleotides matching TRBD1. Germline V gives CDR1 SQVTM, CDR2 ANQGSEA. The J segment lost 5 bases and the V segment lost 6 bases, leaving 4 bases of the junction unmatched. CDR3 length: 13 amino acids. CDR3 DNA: TGCAGCGTCGACAGGGGGTATACCGGGGAGCTGTTTTTT. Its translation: CSVDRGYTGELFF.

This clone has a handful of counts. The CDR3 is CAISERTVGGSYEQFF. The CDR3 nucleotides read TGTGCCATCAGTGAAAGGACAGTAGGGGGCAGTTATGAGCAGTTCTTC. V and J are TRBV10-3 and TRBJ2-1, with 7 positions matching TRBD1. V lost 3 bases to trimming and J lost 8 bases; unmatched junction nucleotides: 13. CDR3 length: 16 amino acids. CDR1 ENHRY and CDR2 SYGVKD come from the germline V gene.

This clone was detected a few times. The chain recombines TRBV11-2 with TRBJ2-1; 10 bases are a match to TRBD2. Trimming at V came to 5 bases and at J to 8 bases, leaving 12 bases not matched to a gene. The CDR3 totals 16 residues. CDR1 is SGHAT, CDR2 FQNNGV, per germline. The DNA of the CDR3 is TGTGCCAGCAGCCTAGGGGTGGCTAGCGGGAGTCATGAGCAGTTCTTC. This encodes CASSLGVASGSHEQFF.

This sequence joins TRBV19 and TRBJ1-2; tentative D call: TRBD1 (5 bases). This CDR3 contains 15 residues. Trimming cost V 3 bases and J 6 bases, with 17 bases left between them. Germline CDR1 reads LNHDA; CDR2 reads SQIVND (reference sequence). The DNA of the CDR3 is TGTGCCAGTAGTATCGGGGCAGGGAGTGCCCATGGCTACACCTTC. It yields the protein CASSIGAGSAHGYTF.

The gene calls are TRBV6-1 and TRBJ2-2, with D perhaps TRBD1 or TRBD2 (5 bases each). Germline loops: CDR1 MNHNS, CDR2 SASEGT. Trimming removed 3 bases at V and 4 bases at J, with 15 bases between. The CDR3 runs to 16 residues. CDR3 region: CASSEGRGMSTGELFF. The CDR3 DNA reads TGTGCCAGCAGTGAGGGACGAGGGATGAGCACCGGGGAGCTGTTTTTT.

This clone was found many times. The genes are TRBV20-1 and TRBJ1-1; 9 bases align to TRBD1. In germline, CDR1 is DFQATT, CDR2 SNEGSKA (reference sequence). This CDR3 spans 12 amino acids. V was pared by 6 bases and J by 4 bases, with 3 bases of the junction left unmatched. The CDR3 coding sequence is TGCAGTGCACCGGACAGGGGCACTGAAGCTTTCTTT. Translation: CSAPDRGTEAFF.

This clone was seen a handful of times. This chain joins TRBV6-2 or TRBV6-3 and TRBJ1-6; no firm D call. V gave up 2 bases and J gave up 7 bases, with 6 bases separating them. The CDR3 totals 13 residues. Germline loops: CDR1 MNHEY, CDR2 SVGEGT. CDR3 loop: CASSYAENSPLHF. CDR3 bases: TGTGCCAGCAGTTACGCAGAGAATTCACCCCTCCACTTT.

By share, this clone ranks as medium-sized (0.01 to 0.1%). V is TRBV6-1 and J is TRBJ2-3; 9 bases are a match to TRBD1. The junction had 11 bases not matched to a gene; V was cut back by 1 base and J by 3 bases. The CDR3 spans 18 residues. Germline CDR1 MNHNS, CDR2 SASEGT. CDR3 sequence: CASSEESGTGYATDTQYF. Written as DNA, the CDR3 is TGTGCCAGCAGTGAAGAAAGCGGGACAGGGTACGCTACAGATACGCAGTATTTT.

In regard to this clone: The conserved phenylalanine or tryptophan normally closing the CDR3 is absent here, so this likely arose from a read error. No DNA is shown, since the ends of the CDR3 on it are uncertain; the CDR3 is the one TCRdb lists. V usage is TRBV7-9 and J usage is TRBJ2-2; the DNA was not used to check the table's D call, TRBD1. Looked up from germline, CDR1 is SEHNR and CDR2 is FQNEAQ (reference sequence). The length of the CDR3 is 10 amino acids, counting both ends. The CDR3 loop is CASSLLPRAG.

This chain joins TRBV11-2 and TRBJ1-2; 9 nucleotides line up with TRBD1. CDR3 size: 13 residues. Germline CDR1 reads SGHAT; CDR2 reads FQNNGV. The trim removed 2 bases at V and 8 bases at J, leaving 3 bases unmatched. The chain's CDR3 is CASSLYRGLGYTF. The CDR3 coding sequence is TGTGCCAGCAGCTTATACAGGGGGCTCGGCTACACCTTC.

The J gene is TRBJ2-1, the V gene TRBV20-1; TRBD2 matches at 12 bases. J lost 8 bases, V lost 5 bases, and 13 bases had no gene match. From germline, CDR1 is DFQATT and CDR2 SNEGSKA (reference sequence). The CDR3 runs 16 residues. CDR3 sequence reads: CSAEIPASGRVYEQFF. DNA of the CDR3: TGCAGTGCTGAGATCCCGGCTAGCGGGAGGGTGTATGAGCAGTTCTTC.

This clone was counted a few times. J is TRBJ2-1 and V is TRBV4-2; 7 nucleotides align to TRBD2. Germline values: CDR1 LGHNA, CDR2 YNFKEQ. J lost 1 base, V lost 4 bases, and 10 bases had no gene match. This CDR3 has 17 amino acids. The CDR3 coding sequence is TGTGCCAGCAGCCCTGCCCCTAGCGGTACGTCCTACAATGAGCAGTTCTTC. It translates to CASSPAPSGTSYNEQFF.

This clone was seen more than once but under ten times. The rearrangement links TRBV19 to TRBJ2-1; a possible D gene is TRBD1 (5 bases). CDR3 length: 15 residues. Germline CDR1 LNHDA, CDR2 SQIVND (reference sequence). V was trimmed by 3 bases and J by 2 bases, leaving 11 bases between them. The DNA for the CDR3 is TGTGCCAGTAGTATCTTGCAGGGTACCTACAATGAGCAGTTCTTC. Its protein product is CASSILQGTYNEQFF.

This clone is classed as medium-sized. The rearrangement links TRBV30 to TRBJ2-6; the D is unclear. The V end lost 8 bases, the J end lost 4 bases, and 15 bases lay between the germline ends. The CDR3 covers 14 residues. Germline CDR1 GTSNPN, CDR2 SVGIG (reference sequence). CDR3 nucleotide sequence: TGTGCCGGGATGGGGTTAACGGGGGCCAACGTCCTGACTTTC. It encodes CAGMGLTGANVLTF.

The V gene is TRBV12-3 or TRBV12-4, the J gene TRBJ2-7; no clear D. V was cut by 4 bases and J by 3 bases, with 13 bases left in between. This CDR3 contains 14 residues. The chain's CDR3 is CASSSLVTIYEQYF. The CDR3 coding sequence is TGTGCCAGCAGTTCCTTGGTCACCATCTACGAGCAGTACTTC.

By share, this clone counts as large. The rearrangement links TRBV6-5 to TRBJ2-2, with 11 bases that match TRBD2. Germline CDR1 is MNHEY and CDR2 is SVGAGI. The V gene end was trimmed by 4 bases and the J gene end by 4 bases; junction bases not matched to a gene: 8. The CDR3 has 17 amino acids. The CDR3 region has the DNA TGTGCCAGCAGTTGGGGACTAGCGGCCGCCGGCACCGGGGAGCTGTTTTTT. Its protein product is CASSWGLAAAGTGELFF.

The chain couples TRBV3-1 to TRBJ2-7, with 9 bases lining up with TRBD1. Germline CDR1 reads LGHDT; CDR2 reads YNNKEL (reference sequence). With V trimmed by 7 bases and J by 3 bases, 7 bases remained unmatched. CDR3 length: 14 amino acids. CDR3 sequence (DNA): TGTGCCAGCACCCCCCCGGACAGGGGCTACGAGCAGTACTTC. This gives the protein CASTPPDRGYEQYF.

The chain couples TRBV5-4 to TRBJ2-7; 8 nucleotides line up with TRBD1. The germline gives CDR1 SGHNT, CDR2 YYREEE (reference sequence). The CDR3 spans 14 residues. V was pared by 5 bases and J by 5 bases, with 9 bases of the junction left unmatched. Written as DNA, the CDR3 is TGTGCCAGCAGTCGAGGACAGGGAAAAAACGAGCAGTACTTC. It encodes CASSRGQGKNEQYF.

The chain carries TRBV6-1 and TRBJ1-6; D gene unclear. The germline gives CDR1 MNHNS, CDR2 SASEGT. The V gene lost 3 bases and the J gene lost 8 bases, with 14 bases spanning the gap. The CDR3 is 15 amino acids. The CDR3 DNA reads TGTGCCAGCAGTGAGGTAGAACCCAAGGATTCACCCCTCCACTTT. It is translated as CASSEVEPKDSPLHF.

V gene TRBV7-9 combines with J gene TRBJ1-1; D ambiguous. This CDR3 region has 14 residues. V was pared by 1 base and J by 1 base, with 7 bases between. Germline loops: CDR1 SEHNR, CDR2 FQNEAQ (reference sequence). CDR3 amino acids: CASSLVRKNTEAFF. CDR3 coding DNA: TGTGCCAGCAGCTTAGTTAGGAAGAACACTGAAGCTTTCTTT.

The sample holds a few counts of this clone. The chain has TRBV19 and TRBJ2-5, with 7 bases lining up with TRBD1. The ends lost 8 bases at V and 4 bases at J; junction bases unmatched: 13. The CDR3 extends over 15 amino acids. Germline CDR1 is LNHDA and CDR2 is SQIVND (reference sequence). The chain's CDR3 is CASRQGGLVGETQYF. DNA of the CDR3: TGTGCCAGTCGACAGGGTGGCTTGGTGGGAGAGACCCAGTACTTC.